The source of this TCR beta chain is a study of cytomegalovirus exposure and HLA in healthy donors. Across the whole study: From some 180 million T cells, an earlier analysis saw some 120 million unique TCR beta sequences.

Amplification used 60 Vbeta primers and 13 Jbeta primers. Assay used: immunoSEQ multiplex PCR; TCRdb lists only in-frame clones, some missing. The table has about 85,000 clones, 75% to 90% seen once; the top ten hold about 34%. This clone has a single count. Germline CDR1 LNHDA, CDR2 SQIVND (reference sequence). The CDR3 contains 14 residues. Losses at the gene ends were 6 bases for V and 9 bases for J; bases not matched to a gene: 10. Sequencing was done on a sample of PBMCs. This sequence joins TRBV19 and TRBJ2-2, with TRBD1 identical over 7 bases. This sequence was found in a man over 45 in good health and CMV-seropositive. This chain's CDR3 is CASSLRTGSRELFF. CDR3 nucleotides: TGTGCCAGTAGCCTAAGGACAGGCAGCCGGGAGCTGTTTTTT.